These 9 T cell receptor beta chains came from one sample sequenced in a study of cytotoxic CD8 clonotypes in ibrutinib-treated CLL. TCRdb's copy holds only in-frame clones and misses some; the assay was immunoSEQ multiplex PCR. Among approximately 300,000 clones, around four fifths were seen once, and the ten largest hold more than 6%. Material: PBMCs, obtained before ibrutinib treatment. These TCRs come from a human donor with chronic lymphocytic leukemia.

The J gene is TRBJ1-1, the V gene TRBV6-1; 8 bases line up with TRBD1. J gave up 5 bases and V 1 base, and 6 bases lay outside the gene matches. This CDR3 is 15 amino acids long. The germline gives CDR1 MNHNS, CDR2 SASEGT. The CDR3 DNA sequence: TGTGCCAGCAGTGAAGACCCAGGGGGCCGGACTGAAGCTTTCTTT. It encodes CASSEDPGGRTEAFF.

The gene calls are TRBV9 and TRBJ2-1, with TRBD2 identical over 12 bases. This CDR3 is 17 amino acids long. CDR1 is SGDLS, CDR2 YYNGEE, per germline. V shed 0 bases and J 10 bases; nucleotides not matched to a gene: 11. The CDR3 coding sequence is TGTGCCAGCAGCGTAGTGGCTAGCGGGAGGGGCCGGTACGAGCAGTTCTTC. It specifies CASSVVASGRGRYEQFF.

The chain links TRBV10-1 to TRBJ2-2; maybe TRBD1 (6 bases). The germline V gene has CDR1 WNHNN and CDR2 SYGVQD (reference sequence). Trimming removed 1 base at V and 4 bases at J, with 10 bases between. CDR3 length: 15 residues. The CDR3 sequence is CASSEWTESTGELFF. The CDR3 DNA reads as TGCGCCAGCAGTGAGTGGACAGAGAGCACCGGGGAGCTGTTTTTT.

This clone was seen a single time. This CDR3 is also generated by other DNA sequences in the sample. The genes are TRBV27 and TRBJ2-1; D may correspond to TRBD1 or TRBD2 (5 bases each). The CDR3 sequence is 15 residues long. Trimming cost V 6 bases and J 0 bases, with 12 bases left between them. Looked up from germline, CDR1 is MNHEY and CDR2 is SMNVEV (reference sequence). CDR3 protein: CASSPGTSSYNEQFF. The CDR3 nucleotides read TGTGCCAGCAGCCCCGGGACGAGCTCCTACAATGAGCAGTTCTTC.

The rearrangement uses TRBV18 and TRBJ1-2; D is uncertain. Per the germline V gene, CDR1 is KGHSH and CDR2 is LQKENI. V lost 2 bases to trimming and J lost 4 bases, with 11 bases between them. This CDR3 contains 14 residues. For the CDR3, the DNA is TGTGCCAGCTCACCATTTTCAGACTCCTATGGCTACACCTTC. Protein sequence: CASSPFSDSYGYTF.

The rearrangement uses TRBV29-1 and TRBJ2-7; TRBD2 aligns across 10 bases. The junction had 5 bases not matched to a gene; V was cut back by 5 bases and J by 4 bases. From germline, CDR1 is SQVTM and CDR2 ANQGSEA. The CDR3 contains 13 residues. In DNA, the CDR3 is TGCAGCGTTTCTAGCGGGGGAGTTTACGAGCAGTACTTC. As protein: CSVSSGGVYEQYF.

This clone was detected a few times. The V and J genes are TRBV11-2 and TRBJ2-5; 9 bases are shared with TRBD2. Looked up from germline, CDR1 is SGHAT and CDR2 is FQNNGV. V dropped 5 bases and J dropped 0; count of bases not matched to a gene: 7. The CDR3 runs to 16 residues. In DNA, the CDR3 is TGTGCCAGCAGCCCAAATAGCGGGAGAAACCAAGAGACCCAGTACTTC. This gives the protein CASSPNSGRNQETQYF.

This rearrangement joins TRBV11-2 to TRBJ2-1; tentative D call: TRBD2 (6 bases). This CDR3 has 14 residues. The germline V gene has CDR1 SGHAT and CDR2 FQNNGV. The V end lost 5 bases, the J end lost 9 bases, and 17 bases lay between the germline ends. CDR3 in DNA: TGTGCCAGCAGCCCGCTTGGGGGGAAGGGTGAGCAGTTCTTC. It encodes CASSPLGGKGEQFF. Together with reference TRBV11-2 and TRBJ2-1, the CDR3 gives the full variable domain: EAGVAQSPRYKIIEKRQSVAFWCNPISGHATLYWYQQILGQGPKLLIQFQNNGVVDDSQLPKDRFSAERLKGVDSTLKIQPAKLEDSAVYLCASSPLGGKGEQFFGPGTRLTVL.

The chain carries TRBV4-2 and TRBJ1-4; D is perhaps TRBD1 (5 bases). The CDR3 spans 13 residues. Germline CDR1 reads LGHNA; CDR2 reads YNFKEQ. The CDR3 nucleotides read TGTGCTATAGGGGAGGCAACTAATGAAAAACTGTTTTTT. Its translation: CAIGEATNEKLFF.